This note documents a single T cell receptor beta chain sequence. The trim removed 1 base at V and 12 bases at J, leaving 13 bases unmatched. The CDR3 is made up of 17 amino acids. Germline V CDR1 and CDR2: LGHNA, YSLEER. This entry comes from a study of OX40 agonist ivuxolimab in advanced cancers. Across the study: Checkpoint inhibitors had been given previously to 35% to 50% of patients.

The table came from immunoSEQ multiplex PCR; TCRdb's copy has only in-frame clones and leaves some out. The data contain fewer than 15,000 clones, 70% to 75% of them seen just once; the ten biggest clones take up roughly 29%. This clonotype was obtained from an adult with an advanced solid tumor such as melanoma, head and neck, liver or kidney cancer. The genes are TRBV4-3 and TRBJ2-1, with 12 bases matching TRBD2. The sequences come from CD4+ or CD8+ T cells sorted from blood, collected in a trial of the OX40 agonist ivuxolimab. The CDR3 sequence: CASSQGSGLAGARGQFF. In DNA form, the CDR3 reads TGCGCCAGCAGCCAAGGATCGGGACTAGCGGGTGCTAGAGGGCAGTTCTTC.